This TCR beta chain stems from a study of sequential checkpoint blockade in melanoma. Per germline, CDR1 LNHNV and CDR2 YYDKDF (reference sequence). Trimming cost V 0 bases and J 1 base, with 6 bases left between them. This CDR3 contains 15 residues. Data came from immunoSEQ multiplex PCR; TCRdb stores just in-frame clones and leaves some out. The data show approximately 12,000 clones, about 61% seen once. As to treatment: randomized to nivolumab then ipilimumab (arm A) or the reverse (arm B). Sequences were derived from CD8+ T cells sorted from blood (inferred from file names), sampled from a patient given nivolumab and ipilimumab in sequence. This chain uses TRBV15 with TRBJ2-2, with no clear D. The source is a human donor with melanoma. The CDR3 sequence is CATSRDQENTGELFF. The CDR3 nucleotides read TGTGCCACCAGCAGAGATCAGGAGAACACCGGGGAGCTGTTTTTT.